This T cell receptor beta chain was recorded in a study of human T cells and chemical hapten exposure. Study conclusions and caveats: TCRs above 1 in 1000 frequency stayed constant with DPC sensitization.

This clonotype has ten or more counts. Its specificity is not known. In the library, unique molecular identifiers were attached to individual cDNA molecules. Using its own MiXCR run on the reads, TCRdb lists one record per CDR3 protein. This repertoire shows 100,000 to 150,000 distinct CDR3 sequences, 8.5% to 9% found once; its top ten account for about 1.4%. Extraction yielded total RNA from whole blood (unfractionated). V trimming: 2 bases; J trimming: 3 bases; junction bases outside the gene matches: 8. There are 17 residues in the CDR3. CDR1 MNHEY and CDR2 SMNVEV come from the germline V gene (reference sequence).

What was sequenced was whole blood. The clonotype comes from a human donor in good health. Some clones in this sample may be carry-over from other donors' samples. The chain is built from TRBV27 and TRBJ2-1; 9 positions agree with TRBD2. The CDR3 DNA reads TGTGCCAGCAGTTTAGCGTTAGCGGGGGTTGTCTACAATGAGCAGTTCTTC. This codes for CASSLALAGVVYNEQFF.